Each of the 32 T cell receptor beta chains below was sequenced from the same sample in a study of identical twins. TCRdb used MiXCR to reprocess the 5' RACE reads, holding one entry per CDR3 protein. The table records a few hundred thousand distinct CDR3 sequences, less than 20% of them present only once. The material sequenced was naive T cells sorted from blood. The source of these receptors is a man over 45 in good health.

This clonotype was recorded a few times. The V call is TRBV5-6, the J call TRBJ1-4, with D unclear. Germline loops: CDR1 SGHDT, CDR2 YYEEEE. Trimming removed 5 bases at V and 7 bases at J, with 15 bases between. The CDR3 has 14 amino acids. The CDR3 region is CASRSTVSGEKLFF. As DNA, the CDR3 is TGTGCCAGCAGGTCTACGGTTTCGGGTGAAAAACTGTTTTTT.

J is TRBJ2-7 and V is TRBV4-3, with 9 bases lining up with TRBD1. The germline V gene encodes CDR1 LGHNA and CDR2 YSLEER. Trimming at V came to 1 base and at J to 4 bases, leaving 8 bases not matched to a gene. The CDR3 is made up of 16 amino acids. The CDR3 region has the DNA TGCGCCAGCAGCCAAGGCACCCGGGACAGGGAGTACGAGCAGTACTTC. Protein sequence: CASSQGTRDREYEQYF.

V and J are TRBV12-3 or TRBV12-4 and TRBJ2-3; D may be TRBD2 (5 bases). CDR3 length: 14 amino acids. Trimming stripped 2 bases from V and 6 bases from J, with 12 bases between. CDR3 sequence reads: CASSLPGVLDTQYF. The CDR3 DNA reads as TGTGCCAGCAGTTTACCCGGGGTATTGGATACGCAGTATTTT.

The chain uses TRBV7-2 and TRBJ2-7; TRBD2 might be the D (5 bases). Germline CDR1 and CDR2: SGHTA and FQGNSA. The CDR3 runs 13 residues. V dropped 4 bases and J dropped 2 bases, with 9 bases sitting between them. The CDR3 here is CASSSKAAYEQYF. The CDR3 DNA follows: TGTGCCAGCAGCTCTAAAGCGGCCTACGAGCAGTACTTC.

This chain links TRBV27 with TRBJ1-1, with D uncertain. The germline V gene encodes CDR1 MNHEY and CDR2 SMNVEV (reference sequence). The CDR3 extends over 13 amino acids. Trimming removed 3 bases at V and 8 bases at J, with 13 bases between. Here the CDR3 reads CASSFISGYEAFF. The CDR3 DNA follows: TGTGCCAGCAGTTTTATTTCCGGTTACGAAGCTTTCTTT.

In this sample, this clonotype turned up many times. The CDR3 DNA sequence: TGTGCCAGCAGCCAAGACCCTTCAGATACGCAGTATTTT. It yields the protein CASSQDPSDTQYF. The chain is built from TRBV4-2 and TRBJ2-3; D gene uncertain. Germline CDR1 is LGHNA and CDR2 is YNFKEQ. The V end was cut by 0 bases, the J end by 4 bases, with 5 bases between. The length of the CDR3 is 13 residues.

CDR3 sequence reads: CASSQRTGNYGYTF. The CDR3 nucleotides read TGTGCCAGCAGTCAACGGACAGGGAACTATGGCTACACCTTC. The rearrangement links TRBV12-3 or TRBV12-4 to TRBJ1-2; 8 positions match TRBD1. V gave up 5 bases and J gave up 2 bases; unmatched junction bases: 4. The CDR3 runs to 14 residues.

This clonotype was detected a few times. V and J are TRBV9 and TRBJ2-3; 9 bases are a match to TRBD2. CDR3 length equals 15 residues. V shed 3 bases, J shed 6 bases, and the junction held 8 bases outside the gene matches. The germline V gene has CDR1 SGDLS and CDR2 YYNGEE. CDR3 region: CASSGVAGVGDTQYF. The CDR3 DNA is TGTGCCAGCAGCGGTGTAGCGGGAGTTGGGGATACGCAGTATTTT.

CDR3 residues: CASSHGQNTGELFF. The CDR3 nucleotides are TGCGCCAGCAGCCACGGGCAGAACACCGGGGAGCTGTTTTTT. The chain uses TRBV4-3 and TRBJ2-2; no clear D. The V gene's germline CDR1 is LGHNA and CDR2 YSLEER. Between the trimmed V and J ends, which lost 3 bases and 1 base, there was a span of 6 bases. CDR3 length: 14 amino acids.

The chain is built from TRBV20-1 and TRBJ2-1, with a weak D call TRBD2 (6 bases). The CDR3 covers 14 residues. Germline V gene data show CDR1 as DFQATT and CDR2 as SNEGSKA (reference sequence). Trimming took 1 base from V and 3 from J, leaving 10 bases between them. The CDR3 coding sequence is TGCAGTGCTAGAGGTCGGCGGGACTACAATGAGCAGTTCTTC. It is translated as CSARGRRDYNEQFF.

CDR3 coding DNA: TGCAGTGCTAGAGATAAGTTTCTCCAGACTAGCTGGCAGATGAAAGAGACCCAGTACTTC. It codes for CSARDKFLQTSWQMKETQYF. The rearrangement uses TRBV20-1 and TRBJ2-5; 7 bases are shared with TRBD2. Germline V gene lookup returns CDR1 DFQATT and CDR2 SNEGSKA (reference sequence). The CDR3 length is 20 residues. The trim removed 0 bases at V and 3 bases at J, leaving 22 bases unmatched.

The gene calls are TRBV12-3 or TRBV12-4 and TRBJ2-7; D is unresolved. The CDR3 consists of 13 residues. Trimming stripped 5 bases from V and 5 bases from J, with 13 bases between. CDR3 amino acids: CASSPTGPNEQYF. In DNA form, the CDR3 reads TGTGCCAGCAGTCCGACTGGCCCGAACGAGCAGTACTTC.

The genes are TRBV13 and TRBJ2-7, with 11 bases that match TRBD2. The CDR3 consists of 18 residues. V lost 5 bases, J lost 3 bases, and 15 bases stayed unmatched. CDR1 PRHDT and CDR2 FYEKMQ come from the germline V gene (reference sequence). The CDR3 coding sequence is TGTGCCAGCAGCCCCCCCGGGACTAGCGGACACCCGTTCTACGAGCAGTACTTC. Encoded protein: CASSPPGTSGHPFYEQYF.

The chain is built from TRBV20-1 and TRBJ2-6, with TRBD1 matching over 7 bases. This CDR3 comprises 15 residues. The V gene end was trimmed by 5 bases and the J gene end by 0 bases; junction bases not matched to a gene: 4. Germline lookup yields CDR1 DFQATT and CDR2 SNEGSKA (reference sequence). The CDR3 nucleotides are TGCAGTGCTTCCCAGGGGGTCTCTGGGGCCAACGTCCTGACTTTC. Protein product: CSASQGVSGANVLTF.

The J gene is TRBJ2-7, the V gene TRBV12-3 or TRBV12-4; tentative D call: TRBD2 (5 bases). V gave up 6 bases and J gave up 0 bases, with 15 bases separating them. The CDR3 is 15 residues long. In DNA form, the CDR3 reads TGTGCCAGCAGCCCAGCGAGAGGGAGCTCCTACGAGCAGTACTTC. It codes for CASSPARGSSYEQYF.

V and J are TRBV12-3 or TRBV12-4 and TRBJ1-6; a possible D gene is TRBD1 (5 bases). V dropped 3 bases and J dropped 9 bases, with 12 bases sitting between them. CDR3 length: 14 residues. CDR3 residues: CASSFGGMGSPLHF. The CDR3 DNA sequence: TGTGCCAGCAGTTTTGGGGGAATGGGTTCACCCCTCCACTTT.

This clonotype occurred many times. This chain uses TRBV6-6 with TRBJ2-3, with TRBD2 as a possible D gene (5 bases). Germline assignment: CDR1 MNHNY and CDR2 SVGAGI (reference sequence). V was pared by 8 bases and J by 0 bases, with 6 bases between. This CDR3 comprises 12 residues. CDR3 amino acids: CASRGSTDTQYF. The CDR3 DNA reads as TGTGCCAGCCGCGGGAGCACAGATACGCAGTATTTT.

A word on this clonotype: This may come from a read error, since a much larger clone is one base off. The V gene is TRBV5-1, the J gene TRBJ2-1, with 9 bases identical to TRBD2. The V segment lost 4 bases and the J segment 4 bases; nucleotides outside the gene matches: 9. The CDR3 is made up of 16 amino acids. The germline gives CDR1 SGHRS, CDR2 YFSETQ. The CDR3 spells CASSPGTSWAYNEQFF. CDR3 in DNA: TGCGCCAGCAGCCCGGGGACTAGCTGGGCATACAATGAGCAGTTCTTC. Looking up the rest from reference TRBV5-1 and TRBJ2-1 gives the full variable domain: KAGVTQTPRYLIKTRGQQVTLSCSPISGHRSVSWYQQTPGQGLQFLFEYFSETQRNKGNFPGRFSGRQFSNSRSEMNVSTLELGDSALYLCASSPGTSWAYNEQFFGPGTRLTVL.

This clonotype was counted only a few times. The chain couples TRBV4-3 to TRBJ2-1; no clear D. The germline gives CDR1 LGHNA, CDR2 YSLEER. This CDR3 has 13 residues. Trimming removed 4 bases from V and 10 bases from J, with 14 bases in between. The CDR3 loop reads CASSPSSTMEQFF. For the CDR3, the DNA is TGCGCCAGCAGCCCTTCCAGTACAATGGAGCAGTTCTTC.

This clonotype was seen repeatedly, ten times or more. This chain joins TRBV12-3 or TRBV12-4 and TRBJ2-2, with 8 bases fitting TRBD1. This CDR3 has 16 amino acids. V lost 6 bases and J lost 1; bases outside the gene matches: 7. The CDR3 DNA reads TGTGCCAGCAGACTGGGACAGGCGTGGAACACCGGGGAGCTGTTTTTT. Amino acid sequence: CASRLGQAWNTGELFF.

For the CDR3, the DNA is TGTGCCAGCAGCTGGTTAGGAGGGGCCAAAAACATTCAGTACTTC. It yields the protein CASSWLGGAKNIQYF. This rearrangement joins TRBV11-2 to TRBJ2-4; D is perhaps TRBD2 (6 bases). V was cut by 4 bases and J by 1 base, with 11 bases left in between. Germline CDR1 is SGHAT and CDR2 is FQNNGV. This CDR3 is 15 amino acids long. The whole variable domain, remainder taken from reference TRBV11-2 and TRBJ2-4, is EAGVAQSPRYKIIEKRQSVAFWCNPISGHATLYWYQQILGQGPKLLIQFQNNGVVDDSQLPKDRFSAERLKGVDSTLKIQPAKLEDSAVYLCASSWLGGAKNIQYFGAGTRLSVL.

This clonotype came up a few times. The J gene is TRBJ2-7, the V gene TRBV7-9; TRBD1 matches at 9 bases. The CDR3 is 16 amino acids. Per germline, CDR1 SEHNR and CDR2 FQNEAQ (reference sequence). Trimming at V came to 5 bases and at J to 3 bases, leaving 11 bases not matched to a gene. This CDR3 is CASSPLTGQGYYEQYF. As DNA, the CDR3 is TGTGCCAGCAGCCCCTTAACGGGACAGGGATACTACGAGCAGTACTTC.

This clonotype has a handful of counts. The chain carries TRBV7-9 and TRBJ2-7; the D is unclear. The germline gives CDR1 SEHNR, CDR2 FQNEAQ (reference sequence). The CDR3 length is 15 residues. Trimming took off 1 base at V and 0 bases at J, with 10 bases between the two ends. DNA for the CDR3: TGTGCCAGCAGCTTAGATTCCCGGACCTCCTACGAGCAGTACTTC. It specifies CASSLDSRTSYEQYF.

This clonotype was counted between two and nine times. V gene TRBV2 combines with J gene TRBJ2-7; D not certain. Germline loops: CDR1 SNHLY, CDR2 FYNNEI. V lost 8 bases and J 6 bases, leaving 11 bases between the germline ends. The CDR3 has 11 residues. CDR3 residues: CASVAWPEQYF. The CDR3 nucleotides are TGTGCCAGCGTTGCATGGCCCGAGCAGTACTTC.

The gene calls are TRBV20-1 and TRBJ2-3, with D perhaps assigned TRBD1 or TRBD2 (5 bases each). V dropped 6 bases and J dropped 3 bases, with 19 bases sitting between them. The CDR3 length is 15 residues. CDR1 is DFQATT, CDR2 SNEGSKA, per germline (reference sequence). The CDR3 sequence: CSAGPGHSRTDTQYF. The CDR3 bases are TGCAGTGCCGGCCCGGGGCACTCTCGGACAGATACGCAGTATTTT.

The chain joins TRBV6-1 to TRBJ2-2, with 9 bases lining up with TRBD2. CDR1 MNHNS and CDR2 SASEGT come from the germline V gene. The CDR3 spans 15 residues. V was clipped by 6 bases and J by 2 bases; unmatched bases: 4. CDR3 in DNA: TGTGCCAGCAGAATAGCGGGAGTAAACACCGGGGAGCTGTTTTTT. This sequence encodes CASRIAGVNTGELFF.

The V and J genes are TRBV6-5 and TRBJ2-2, with a possible D match to TRBD2 (6 bases). The germline V gene has CDR1 MNHEY and CDR2 SVGAGI. CDR3 length: 16 residues. Trimming stripped 2 bases from V and 4 bases from J, with 14 bases between. Here the CDR3 reads CASSYHLSGATGELFF. CDR3 in DNA: TGTGCCAGCAGTTACCATCTTAGCGGAGCCACCGGGGAGCTGTTTTTT.

This clonotype occurred a few times. This chain uses TRBV20-1 with TRBJ2-7; perhaps TRBD1 as D (6 bases). The V gene's germline CDR1 is DFQATT and CDR2 SNEGSKA (reference sequence). CDR3 size: 12 residues. The V and J ends lost 5 bases and 3 bases respectively, with 11 bases between them. The DNA of the CDR3 is TGCAGTGCTGTCCGGGACAACTACGAGCAGTACTTC. Translating it yields CSAVRDNYEQYF.

This clonotype showed up many times. This chain uses TRBV20-1 with TRBJ2-3; no reliable D call. CDR3 length: 16 amino acids. CDR1 DFQATT and CDR2 SNEGSKA come from the germline V gene (reference sequence). With 4 bases removed from V and 4 bases from J, the gap between germline ends came to 21 bases. CDR3 sequence: CSAIPVALDMPDTQYF. CDR3 in DNA: TGCAGTGCTATTCCGGTGGCTCTAGATATGCCAGATACGCAGTATTTT.

The chain combines TRBV7-6 with TRBJ2-2; D call uncertain. The germline CDR1 and CDR2 sequences are SGHVS and FNYEAQ. This CDR3 is 16 amino acids long. V lost 0 bases, J lost 6 bases, and 14 bases lay in between. The CDR3 nucleotides read TGTGCCAGCAGCTTAGCGCCAGGTCCTAACGCCGGGGAGCTGTTTTTT. Protein sequence: CASSLAPGPNAGELFF. Variable domain in full (rest from reference TRBV7-6 and TRBJ2-2): GAGVSQSPRYKVTKRGQDVALRCDPISGHVSLYWYRQALGQGPEFLTYFNYEAQQDKSGLPNDRFSAERPEGSISTLTIQRTEQRDSAMYRCASSLAPGPNAGELFFGEGSRLTVL.

The chain is built from TRBV20-1 and TRBJ1-6; D is unclear. The length of the CDR3 is 13 residues. Trimming left V 4 bases short and J 5 bases short, with 9 bases between. Per the germline V gene, CDR1 is DFQATT and CDR2 is SNEGSKA (reference sequence). Here the CDR3 DNA reads TGCAGTGCTACCAGGCCGAATAATTCACCCCTCCACTTT. Its translation: CSATRPNNSPLHF.

The table lists this clonotype with many counts. The CDR3 sequence is CASSLPSGRYNEQFF. As DNA, the CDR3 is TGCGCCAGCAGCTTACCTAGCGGGAGATACAATGAGCAGTTCTTC. V gene TRBV5-1 combines with J gene TRBJ2-1, with 10 positions matching TRBD2. The CDR3 extends over 15 amino acids. Germline CDR1 reads SGHRS; CDR2 reads YFSETQ. V shed 2 bases and J 4 bases; nucleotides not matched to a gene: 3.